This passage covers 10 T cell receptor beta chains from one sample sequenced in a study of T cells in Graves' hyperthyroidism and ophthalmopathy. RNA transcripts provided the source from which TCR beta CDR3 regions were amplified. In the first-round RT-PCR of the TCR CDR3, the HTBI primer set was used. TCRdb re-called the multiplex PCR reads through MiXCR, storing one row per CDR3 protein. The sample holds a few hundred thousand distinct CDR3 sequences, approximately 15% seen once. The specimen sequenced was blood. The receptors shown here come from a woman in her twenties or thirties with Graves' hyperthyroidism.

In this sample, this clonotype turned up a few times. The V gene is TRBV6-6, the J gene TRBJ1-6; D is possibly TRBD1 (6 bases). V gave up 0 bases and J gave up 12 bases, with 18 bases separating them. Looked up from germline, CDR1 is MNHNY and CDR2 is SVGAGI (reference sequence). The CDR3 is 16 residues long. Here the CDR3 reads CASSYSMRQAFLPLHF. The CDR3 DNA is TGTGCCAGCAGTTACTCGATGAGACAGGCTTTTTTACCCCTCCACTTT.

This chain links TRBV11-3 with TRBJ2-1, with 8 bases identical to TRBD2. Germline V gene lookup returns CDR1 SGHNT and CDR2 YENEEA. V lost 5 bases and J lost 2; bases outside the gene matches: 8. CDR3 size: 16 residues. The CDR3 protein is CASSLGGSGAYNEQFF. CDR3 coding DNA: TGTGCCAGCAGCCTGGGTGGTAGCGGGGCCTACAATGAGCAGTTCTTC.

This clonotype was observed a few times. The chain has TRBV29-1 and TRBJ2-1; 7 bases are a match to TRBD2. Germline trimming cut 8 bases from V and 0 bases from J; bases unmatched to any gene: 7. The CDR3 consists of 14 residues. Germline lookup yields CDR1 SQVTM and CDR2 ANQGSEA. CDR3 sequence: CSTRGTTSYNEQFF. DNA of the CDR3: TGCAGCACCCGAGGGACTACCTCCTACAATGAGCAGTTCTTC.

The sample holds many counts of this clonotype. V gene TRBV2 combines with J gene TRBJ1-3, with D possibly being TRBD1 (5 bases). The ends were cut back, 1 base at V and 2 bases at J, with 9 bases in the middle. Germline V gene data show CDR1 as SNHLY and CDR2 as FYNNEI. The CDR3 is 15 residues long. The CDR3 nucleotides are TGTGCCAGCAGTGAAGTGCGGGGGACTGGAAACACCATATATTTT. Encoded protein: CASSEVRGTGNTIYF.

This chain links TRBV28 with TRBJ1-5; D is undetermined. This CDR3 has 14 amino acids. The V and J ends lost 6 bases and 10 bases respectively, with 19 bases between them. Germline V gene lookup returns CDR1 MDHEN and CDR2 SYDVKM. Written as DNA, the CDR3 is TGTGCCAGCAGGGTCGGCGGGGTTTTAGGTCCCCAGCATTTT. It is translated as CASRVGGVLGPQHF. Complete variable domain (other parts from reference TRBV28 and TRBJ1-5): DVKVTQSSRYLVKRTGEKVFLECVQDMDHENMFWYRQDPGLGLRLIYFSYDVKMKEKGDIPEGYSVSREKKERFSLILESASTNQTSMYLCASRVGGVLGPQHFGDGTRLSIL.

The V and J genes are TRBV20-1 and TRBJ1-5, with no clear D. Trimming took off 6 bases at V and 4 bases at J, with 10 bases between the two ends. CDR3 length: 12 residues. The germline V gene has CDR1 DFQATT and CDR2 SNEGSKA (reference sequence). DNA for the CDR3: TGCAGTGCCACATCATGGAATCAGCCCCAGCATTTT. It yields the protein CSATSWNQPQHF.

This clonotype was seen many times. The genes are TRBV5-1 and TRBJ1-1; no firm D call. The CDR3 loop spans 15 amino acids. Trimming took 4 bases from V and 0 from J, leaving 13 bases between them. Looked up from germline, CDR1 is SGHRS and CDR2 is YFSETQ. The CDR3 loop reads CASSPEPGLNTEAFF. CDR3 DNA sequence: TGCGCCAGCAGCCCGGAACCGGGTTTGAACACTGAAGCTTTCTTT.

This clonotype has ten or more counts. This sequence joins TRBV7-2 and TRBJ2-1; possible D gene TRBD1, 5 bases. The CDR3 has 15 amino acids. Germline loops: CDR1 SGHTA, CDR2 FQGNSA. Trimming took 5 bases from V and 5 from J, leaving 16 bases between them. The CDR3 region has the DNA TGTGCCAGCAGCCCGCCAGGGCTAGTGAACAATGAGCAGTTCTTC. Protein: CASSPPGLVNNEQFF.

The CDR3 nucleotides are TGTGCCACCAGTGACCCACTAGCGGGACGTCACAATGAGCAGTTCTTC. The encoded protein is CATSDPLAGRHNEQFF. This chain joins TRBV24-1 and TRBJ2-1, with 10 bases identical to TRBD2. V was clipped by 4 bases and J by 5 bases; unmatched bases: 7. CDR1 is KGHDR, CDR2 SFDVKD, per germline. The CDR3 loop spans 16 amino acids.

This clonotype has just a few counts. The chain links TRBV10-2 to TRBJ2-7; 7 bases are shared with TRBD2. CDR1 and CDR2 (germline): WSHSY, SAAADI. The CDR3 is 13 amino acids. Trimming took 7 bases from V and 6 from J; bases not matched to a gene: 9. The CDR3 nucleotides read TGCGCCAGCACCCACGCGGGAGTTCCCGAGCAGTACTTC. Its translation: CASTHAGVPEQYF.